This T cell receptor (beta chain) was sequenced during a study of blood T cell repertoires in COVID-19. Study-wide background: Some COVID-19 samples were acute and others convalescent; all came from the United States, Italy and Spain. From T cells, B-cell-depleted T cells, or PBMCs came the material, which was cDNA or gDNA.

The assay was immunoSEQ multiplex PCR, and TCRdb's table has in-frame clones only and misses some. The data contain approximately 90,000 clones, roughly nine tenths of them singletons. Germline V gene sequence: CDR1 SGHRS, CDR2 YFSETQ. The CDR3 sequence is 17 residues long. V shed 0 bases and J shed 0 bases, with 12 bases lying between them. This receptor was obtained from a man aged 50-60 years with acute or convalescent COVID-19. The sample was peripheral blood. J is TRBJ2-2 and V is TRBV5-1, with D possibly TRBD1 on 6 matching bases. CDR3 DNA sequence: TGCGCCAGCAGCTTGGGGCCGGGACACCCGAACACCGGGGAGCTGTTTTTT. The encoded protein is CASSLGPGHPNTGELFF.